The 7 T cell receptor beta chains listed next were all sequenced from one sample in a study of CD8+ T cells in alopecia areata. TCR sequencing used cDNA made by reverse transcription of extracted RNA. Profiled with immunoSEQ multiplex PCR; TCRdb holds only in-frame clones, not every one. This repertoire shows a few hundred thousand clones, around 64% found once; its top ten account for around 0.92%. Treatment indicated: oral pan-JAK inhibitor, 5-10 mg twice daily. The material was CD4+ T cells sorted from blood, obtained at roughly week 53, from a patient treated with tofacitinib. The receptor set was obtained from a human donor with alopecia areata.

The chain has TRBV10-3 and TRBJ2-2; possible D gene TRBD2, 6 bases. Between the trimmed V and J ends, which lost 11 bases and 0 bases, there was a span of 16 bases. From germline, CDR1 is ENHRY and CDR2 SYGVKD. The CDR3 consists of 15 residues. The CDR3 reads CAVLAGSTNTGELFF. CDR3 coding DNA: TGTGCCGTTCTGGCGGGGAGCACGAACACCGGGGAGCTGTTTTTT.

The chain combines TRBV5-6 with TRBJ1-6; TRBD1 might be the D (5 bases). This CDR3 region has 14 residues. The germline V gene encodes CDR1 SGHDT and CDR2 YYEEEE. V shed 3 bases and J shed 6 bases, with 10 bases lying between them. CDR3 nucleotides: TGTGCCAGCAGCTCTCGGGACGCTAATTCACCCCTCCACTTT. Translation gives CASSSRDANSPLHF.

This chain uses TRBV5-7 with TRBJ1-1; D not resolved. TRBV5-7 falls under the ORF class, with uncertain function. CDR3 length: 15 amino acids. V was pared by 4 bases and J by 1 base, with 14 bases between. The CDR3 loop reads CASSPRLSPNTEAFF. The CDR3 DNA is TGTGCCAGCAGCCCCCGGCTGTCCCCGAACACTGAAGCTTTCTTT.

This clone has more than one count but fewer than ten. The rearrangement links TRBV29-1 to TRBJ2-5, with 7 bases that match TRBD2. Germline assignment: CDR1 SQVTM and CDR2 ANQGSEA. V shed 7 bases, J shed 3 bases, and the junction held 11 bases outside the gene matches. CDR3 length: 14 residues. The CDR3 here is CSARFKGGEETQYF. The CDR3 nucleotides read TGCAGCGCACGGTTCAAGGGAGGGGAAGAGACCCAGTACTTC.

This clone turned up a few times. V usage is TRBV29-1 and J usage is TRBJ2-3; D is uncertain. CDR1 is SQVTM, CDR2 ANQGSEA, per germline. V shed 4 bases and J shed 4 bases, with 9 bases lying between them. This CDR3 comprises 12 residues. In DNA, the CDR3 is TGCAGCGTTGTTATCCGGGCAGATACGCAGTATTTT. This translates into CSVVIRADTQYF.

The chain is built from TRBV10-3 and TRBJ2-3; 10 nucleotides align to TRBD2. The CDR3 sequence is 13 residues long. J gave up 5 bases and V 11 bases, and 7 bases lay outside the gene matches. Germline CDR1 is ENHRY and CDR2 is SYGVKD. The CDR3 sequence: CALSGGAEDTQYF. In DNA form, the CDR3 reads TGTGCCCTAAGCGGGGGGGCGGAAGATACGCAGTATTTT.

The chain uses TRBV27 and TRBJ1-6, with a weak D call TRBD1 (6 bases). V shed 5 bases and J shed 6 bases, with 11 bases lying between them. This CDR3 contains 14 residues. Looked up from germline, CDR1 is MNHEY and CDR2 is SMNVEV (reference sequence). The CDR3 is CASSPDRPNSPLHF. The CDR3, as DNA: TGTGCCAGCAGTCCTGACAGGCCTAATTCACCCCTCCACTTT.